This T cell receptor beta chain was captured in a study of CD4 T cell repertoires in COVID-19. Study background: Relabeled CFSE-low cells, IL-2-expanded for under eleven days, met spikes from other coronaviruses. Study-level points and caveats: Two or all three memory subsets shared several highly expanded SARS-CoV-2-reactive clonotypes.

This CDR3 spans 16 amino acids. Repertoires were generated with immunoSEQ multiplex PCR, while TCRdb's copy carries only in-frame clones and drops some. The data contain fewer than 100,000 clones, about four fifths of them seen just once; the ten biggest clones take up around 0.6%. To note about this clone: The antigen is unknown.

Samples came from patients recovered from mild-to-severe COVID-19. The origin of this receptor is a human donor who had COVID-19. The gene calls are TRBV21-1 and TRBJ2-2; the table's D call, TRBD2, has no DNA check behind it. TRBV21-1 is deemed a pseudogene. The sequencing here drew on CD4+ T cells from peripheral blood, taken after recovery from COVID-19. DNA for the CDR3: TGTGCCAGCAGCAAAGAGGGACTAGAGGACACCGGGGAGCTGTTTTTT. The encoded protein is CASSKEGLEDTGELFF.